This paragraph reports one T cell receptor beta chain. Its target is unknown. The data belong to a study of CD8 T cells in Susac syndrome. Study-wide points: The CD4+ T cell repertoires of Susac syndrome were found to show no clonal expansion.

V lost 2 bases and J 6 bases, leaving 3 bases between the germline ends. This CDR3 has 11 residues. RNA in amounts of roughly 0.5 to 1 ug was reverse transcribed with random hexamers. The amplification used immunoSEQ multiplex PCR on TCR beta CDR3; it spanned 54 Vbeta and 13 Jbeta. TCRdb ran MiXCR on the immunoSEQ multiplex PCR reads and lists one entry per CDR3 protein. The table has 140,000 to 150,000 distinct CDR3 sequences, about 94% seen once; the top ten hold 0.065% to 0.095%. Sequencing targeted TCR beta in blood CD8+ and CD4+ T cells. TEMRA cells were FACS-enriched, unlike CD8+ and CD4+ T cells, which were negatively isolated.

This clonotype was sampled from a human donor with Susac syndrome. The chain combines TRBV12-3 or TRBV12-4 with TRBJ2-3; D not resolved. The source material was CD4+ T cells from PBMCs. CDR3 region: CASSLMDTQYF. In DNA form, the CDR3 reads TGTGCCAGCAGTTTAATGGATACGCAGTATTTT.